These T cell receptor beta chains were read from a single sample in a study of brain T cells in children with intractable seizures. The repertoire was sequenced with immunoSEQ multiplex PCR; TCRdb's copy has only in-frame clones and lacks some. Here the sample spans about 340,000 clones, over 90% being singletons. Sequenced material: peripheral blood, taken 4 to 6 months after surgery. These receptors were obtained from a boy under two years old with tuberous sclerosis and intractable seizures. CDR3s include the opening cysteine and the closing phenylalanine or tryptophan. A D gene is named only where the DNA matches it firmly. Size tells how often a clone was seen (once, few, many) or the class of an expanded clone, and some rows leave it out.

clone size: .
D gene: TRBD1
V gene: TRBV6-5
J gene: TRBJ2-5
CDR3 DNA: TGTGCCAGCAGTTACCCCGGGCAGGGGGCAGGGACCCAGTACTTC
CDR3 protein: CASSYPGQGAGTQYF

clone size: .
D gene: TRBD1
V gene: TRBV5-6
J gene: TRBJ1-6
CDR3 DNA: TGTGCCAGCAGCTTTGGACAGGCGGTACTCCTCCACTTT
CDR3 protein: CASSFGQAVLLHF

clone size: .
D gene: TRBD1
V gene: TRBV4-1
J gene: TRBJ2-1
CDR3 DNA: TGCGCCAGCAGCCAAGGCTCGTATAAAGGGGGCGATGAGCAGTTCTTC
CDR3 protein: CASSQGSYKGGDEQFF

clone size: .
D gene: .
V gene: TRBV10-3
J gene: TRBJ2-1
CDR3 DNA: TGTGCCATCAGGGGGAGGAGCTCCTACAATGAGCAGTTCTTC
CDR3 protein: CAIRGRSSYNEQFF

clone size: .
D gene: TRBD2
V gene: TRBV7-2
J gene: TRBJ2-5
CDR3 DNA: TGTGCCAGCAGCTCCTGGACTAGCGGGAGAGAGACCCAGTACTTC
CDR3 protein: CASSSWTSGRETQYF

clone size: .
D gene: TRBD2
V gene: TRBV5-1
J gene: TRBJ2-1
CDR3 DNA: TGCGCCAGCAGCCCGAGATCCGGGACTAGCGGGAGGTCGTCCTACAATGAGCAGTTCTTC
CDR3 protein: CASSPRSGTSGRSSYNEQFF

clone size: .
D gene: .
V gene: TRBV19
J gene: TRBJ1-4
CDR3 DNA: TGTGCCAGTGGTACCGGGTCACAAAATGAAAAACTGTTTTTT
CDR3 protein: CASGTGSQNEKLFF

clone size: .
D gene: TRBD2
V gene: TRBV7-9
J gene: TRBJ2-3
CDR3 DNA: TGTGCCAGCAGCGTGGGGACTAGCGGGAAATGGGATACGCAGTATTTT
CDR3 protein: CASSVGTSGKWDTQYF

clone size: .
D gene: .
V gene: TRBV7-9
J gene: TRBJ1-6
CDR3 DNA: TGTGCCAGCAGCTTATCAGGGAATAATTCACCCCTCCACTTT
CDR3 protein: CASSLSGNNSPLHF

clone size: .
D gene: TRBD1
V gene: TRBV7-9
J gene: TRBJ2-5
CDR3 DNA: TGTGCCAGCAGCTCCCGGGACAGGGGCTACCAAGAGACCCAGTACTTC
CDR3 protein: CASSSRDRGYQETQYF

clone size: .
D gene: TRBD1
V gene: TRBV5-1
J gene: TRBJ2-3
CDR3 DNA: TGCGCCAGCAGCTTAAGAAGAGACAGGGCTTCCACAGATACGCAGTATTTT
CDR3 protein: CASSLRRDRASTDTQYF

clone size: .
D gene: .
V gene: TRBV13
J gene: TRBJ2-7
CDR3 DNA: TGTGCCAGCAGCTTAGTAACAGGCCCCACCTACGAGCAGTACTTC
CDR3 protein: CASSLVTGPTYEQYF

clone size: .
D gene: .
V gene: TRBV6-5
J gene: TRBJ1-5
CDR3 DNA: TGTGCCAGCACCCAAAGGGTGGTGGCTCAGCCCCAGCATTTT
CDR3 protein: CASTQRVVAQPQHF

clone size: .
D gene: TRBD1
V gene: TRBV6-5
J gene: TRBJ2-7
CDR3 DNA: TGTGCCACCAGGGGGTTATCCTACGAGCAGTACTTC
CDR3 protein: CATRGLSYEQYF

clone size: few
D gene: .
V gene: TRBV5-1
J gene: TRBJ1-5
CDR3 DNA: TGCGCCAGCAGCATTGACAGCAATCAGCCCCAGCATTTT
CDR3 protein: CASSIDSNQPQHF

clone size: .
D gene: .
V gene: TRBV6-5
J gene: TRBJ2-7
CDR3 DNA: TGTGCCAGCGGGGACCCGAGGATCGAGTACGAGCAGTACTTC
CDR3 protein: CASGDPRIEYEQYF

clone size: .
D gene: .
V gene: TRBV18
J gene: TRBJ1-2
CDR3 DNA: TGTGCCAGCTCACCACCCGAATGGCAGGGAACATATGGCTACACCTTC
CDR3 protein: CASSPPEWQGTYGYTF

clone size: .
D gene: .
V gene: TRBV7-3
J gene: TRBJ2-3
CDR3 DNA: TGTGCCAGCAGCTTAAAGGCGGGCGGGGATACGCAGTATTTT
CDR3 protein: CASSLKAGGDTQYF

clone size: .
D gene: .
V gene: TRBV29-1
J gene: TRBJ2-2
CDR3 DNA: TGCAGCGCGCGCGGAGCTACGAACACCGGGGAGCTGTTTTTT
CDR3 protein: CSARGATNTGELFF

clone size: .
D gene: .
V gene: TRBV21-1
J gene: TRBJ1-5
CDR3 DNA: TGTGCCAGCAGCAAAGTCGGCAGGACCCCTTTCTTGGAGCCCCAGCATTTT
CDR3 protein: CASSKVGRTPFLEPQHF

clone size: .
D gene: TRBD1
V gene: TRBV6-5
J gene: TRBJ1-2
CDR3 DNA: TGTGCCAGCAGTTACTCCGGACAGGGGAACGGCTACACCTTC
CDR3 protein: CASSYSGQGNGYTF

clone size: .
D gene: TRBD2
V gene: TRBV5-1
J gene: TRBJ2-1
CDR3 DNA: TGCGCCAGCAGCTCCTATACTAGCGGAGCCTACAATGAGCAGTTCTTC
CDR3 protein: CASSSYTSGAYNEQFF

clone size: .
D gene: TRBD2
V gene: TRBV18
J gene: TRBJ2-7
CDR3 DNA: TGTGCCAGCTCACCGAAACTAGCGGGATTCTCCTACGAGCAGTACTTC
CDR3 protein: CASSPKLAGFSYEQYF

clone size: .
D gene: .
V gene: TRBV5-8
J gene: TRBJ1-2
CDR3 DNA: TGTGCCAGCAGCTTGTTGGTTGTCGGGACCGTCGATAACTATGGCTACACCTTC
CDR3 protein: CASSLLVVGTVDNYGYTF

clone size: .
D gene: TRBD1
V gene: TRBV29-1
J gene: TRBJ1-1
CDR3 DNA: TGCAGCGTTGGACAGGGGGGGATGAACACTGAAGCTTTCTTT
CDR3 protein: CSVGQGGMNTEAFF

clone size: .
D gene: TRBD1
V gene: TRBV6-5
J gene: TRBJ2-7
CDR3 DNA: TGTGCCAGCAGCCGGACAGGGTTCTCCTACGAGCAGTACTTC
CDR3 protein: CASSRTGFSYEQYF

clone size: .
D gene: .
V gene: TRBV7-8
J gene: TRBJ2-2
CDR3 DNA: TGTGCCAGCAGCTTAGGTTCCAGGGGCGGGCTGTTTTTT
CDR3 protein: CASSLGSRGGLFF

clone size: .
D gene: .
V gene: TRBV19
J gene: TRBJ2-5
CDR3 DNA: TGTGCCAGTAGTATATATCTGGAGACCCAGTACTTC
CDR3 protein: CASSIYLETQYF

clone size: .
D gene: .
V gene: TRBV7-6
J gene: TRBJ2-5
CDR3 DNA: TGTGCCAGCAGCCCGGACTGGGGAGGGACCCAGTACTTC
CDR3 protein: CASSPDWGGTQYF

clone size: .
D gene: .
V gene: TRBV28
J gene: TRBJ2-3
CDR3 DNA: TGTGCCAGCAGTTCCACTCAGACAGTTTACGGGACAGATACGCAGTATTTT
CDR3 protein: CASSSTQTVYGTDTQYF

clone size: .
D gene: .
V gene: TRBV25-1
J gene: TRBJ1-5
CDR3 DNA: TGTGCCAGCAGTGAACCGGGGGGCCCCGGTTGGACCCAGCATTTT
CDR3 protein: CASSEPGGPGWTQHF

clone size: .
D gene: TRBD2
V gene: TRBV4-2
J gene: TRBJ2-3
CDR3 DNA: TGTGCCAGCAGCGAGACTAGCGGGAGAAAAGATACGCAGTATTTT
CDR3 protein: CASSETSGRKDTQYF

clone size: .
D gene: .
V gene: TRBV28
J gene: TRBJ2-7
CDR3 DNA: TGTGCCAGCAGTCCCCTATCCTGGGGCTACGAGCAGTACTTC
CDR3 protein: CASSPLSWGYEQYF

clone size: .
D gene: .
V gene: TRBV6-2/TRBV6-3
J gene: TRBJ2-2
CDR3 DNA: TGTGCCAGCAGTTTGGACCCAGGGACCGGGGAGCTGTTTTTT
CDR3 protein: CASSLDPGTGELFF

clone size: .
D gene: TRBD2
V gene: TRBV7-6
J gene: TRBJ2-3
CDR3 DNA: TGTGCCAGCAGCTTAGGACTAGCGGGGATAGATACGCAGTATTTT
CDR3 protein: CASSLGLAGIDTQYF

clone size: once
D gene: .
V gene: TRBV5-5
J gene: TRBJ1-1
CDR3 DNA: TGTGCCAGCAGCCCCCGGGCAGGGGCGAACACTGAAGCTTTCTTT
CDR3 protein: CASSPRAGANTEAFF

clone size: .
D gene: TRBD1
V gene: TRBV10-1
J gene: TRBJ1-1
CDR3 DNA: TGCGCCACCACGACAGGGGCTTCCATGAACACTGAAGCTTTCTTT
CDR3 protein: CATTTGASMNTEAFF

clone size: .
D gene: .
V gene: TRBV5-8
J gene: TRBJ2-7
CDR3 DNA: TGTGCCAGCAGCTTGGGACTCTACGAGCAGTACTTC
CDR3 protein: CASSLGLYEQYF

clone size: .
D gene: TRBD2
V gene: TRBV5-4
J gene: TRBJ2-7
CDR3 DNA: TGTGCCAGCAGCTACGGACTAGCGGGTCCTTCCTACGAGCAGTACTTC
CDR3 protein: CASSYGLAGPSYEQYF

clone size: .
D gene: .
V gene: TRBV7-2
J gene: TRBJ2-7
CDR3 DNA: TGTGCCAGCAGCTTAGTATTGGACAGTCCCTACGAGCAGTACTTC
CDR3 protein: CASSLVLDSPYEQYF

clone size: .
D gene: .
V gene: TRBV4-1
J gene: TRBJ2-1
CDR3 DNA: TGCGCCAGCAGCCAAGACGAGCGTGAGTCCTACAATGAGCAGTTCTTC
CDR3 protein: CASSQDERESYNEQFF

clone size: .
D gene: .
V gene: TRBV7-8
J gene: TRBJ1-5
CDR3 DNA: TGTGCCAGCAGCCGGGACGGCAATCAGCCCCAGCATTTT
CDR3 protein: CASSRDGNQPQHF

clone size: .
D gene: .
V gene: TRBV9
J gene: TRBJ2-3
CDR3 DNA: TGTGCCAGCAGCGTAGCGTCTAGCACAGATACGCAGTATTTT
CDR3 protein: CASSVASSTDTQYF

clone size: .
D gene: .
V gene: TRBV27
J gene: TRBJ2-3
CDR3 DNA: TGTGCCAGCACCGACGGATTCCAAGATACGCAGTATTTT
CDR3 protein: CASTDGFQDTQYF

clone size: .
D gene: TRBD2
V gene: TRBV12-5
J gene: TRBJ2-1
CDR3 DNA: TGTGCTAGTGGTTTGCCCACGCGGACTAGCGGGAGAGATGAGCAGTTCTTC
CDR3 protein: CASGLPTRTSGRDEQFF

clone size: .
D gene: .
V gene: TRBV6-5
J gene: TRBJ1-6
CDR3 DNA: TGTGCCAGCAGTACACGACCCCTCCCGGAACCTGCTCTCCACTTT
CDR3 protein: CASSTRPLPEPALHF

clone size: .
D gene: .
V gene: TRBV7-6
J gene: TRBJ1-1
CDR3 DNA: TGTGCCAGCAGCTTAGAAGTTGACCCCTACTCGAACACTGAAGCTTTCTTT
CDR3 protein: CASSLEVDPYSNTEAFF

clone size: once
D gene: .
V gene: TRBV7-2
J gene: TRBJ1-6
CDR3 DNA: TGTGCCAGCAGCTTAGTGGGAGGGCAGGGTAATTCACCCCTCCACTTT
CDR3 protein: CASSLVGGQGNSPLHF

clone size: .
D gene: .
V gene: TRBV6-4
J gene: TRBJ1-2
CDR3 DNA: TGTGCCAGCAGTGCAGGGGTCGGGTCCTATGGCTACACCTTC
CDR3 protein: CASSAGVGSYGYTF

clone size: once
D gene: TRBD1
V gene: TRBV6-5
J gene: TRBJ1-2
CDR3 DNA: TGTGCCAGCAGCCCGCAGGGGGCGCAGAATGGCTACACCTTC
CDR3 protein: CASSPQGAQNGYTF

clone size: .
D gene: TRBD1
V gene: TRBV11-3
J gene: TRBJ1-1
CDR3 DNA: TGTGCCAGCAGCTCAGTGACAGGGACTGAAGCTTTCTTT
CDR3 protein: CASSSVTGTEAFF

clone size: .
D gene: TRBD1
V gene: TRBV19
J gene: TRBJ2-5
CDR3 DNA: TGTGCCAGTAGTATTCGGGGGACAGGGGGTTTGGAGACCCAGTACTTC
CDR3 protein: CASSIRGTGGLETQYF

clone size: .
D gene: TRBD1
V gene: TRBV9
J gene: TRBJ1-3
CDR3 DNA: TGTGCCAGCAGCGTAGACTCACCACGGGACAGTGCTGGAAACACCATATATTTT
CDR3 protein: CASSVDSPRDSAGNTIYF

clone size: .
D gene: .
V gene: TRBV21-1
J gene: TRBJ2-3
CDR3 DNA: TGTGCCAGCAGCAAAACGGTAACAGATACGCAGTATTTT
CDR3 protein: CASSKTVTDTQYF